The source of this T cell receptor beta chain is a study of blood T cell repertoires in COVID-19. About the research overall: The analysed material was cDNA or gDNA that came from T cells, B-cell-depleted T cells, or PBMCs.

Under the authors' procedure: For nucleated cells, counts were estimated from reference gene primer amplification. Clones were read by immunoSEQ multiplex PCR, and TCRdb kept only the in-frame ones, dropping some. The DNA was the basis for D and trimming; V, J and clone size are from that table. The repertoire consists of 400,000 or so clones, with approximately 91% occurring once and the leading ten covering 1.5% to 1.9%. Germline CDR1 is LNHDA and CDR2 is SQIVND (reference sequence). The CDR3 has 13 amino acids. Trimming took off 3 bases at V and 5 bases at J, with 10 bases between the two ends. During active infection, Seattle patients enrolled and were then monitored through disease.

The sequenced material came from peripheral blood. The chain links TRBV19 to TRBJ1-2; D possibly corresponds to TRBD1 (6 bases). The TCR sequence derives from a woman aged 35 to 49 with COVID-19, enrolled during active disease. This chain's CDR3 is CASSIGRGYGYTF. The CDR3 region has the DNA TGTGCCAGTAGTATCGGCAGGGGTTATGGCTACACCTTC.